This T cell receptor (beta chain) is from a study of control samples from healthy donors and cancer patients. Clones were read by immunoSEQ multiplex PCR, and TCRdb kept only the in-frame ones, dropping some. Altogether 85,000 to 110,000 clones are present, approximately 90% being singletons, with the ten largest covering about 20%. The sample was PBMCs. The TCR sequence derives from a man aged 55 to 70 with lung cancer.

CDR3 DNA: TGTGCCAGCAGCTTTGGGGGGACCAACTATGGCTACACCTTC. It is translated as CASSFGGTNYGYTF. The chain links TRBV7-6 to TRBJ1-2, with D maybe TRBD1 (5 bases). The V end was cut by 3 bases, the J end by 2 bases, with 10 bases between. This CDR3 comprises 14 residues. From germline, CDR1 is SGHVS and CDR2 FNYEAQ.